These 23 T cell receptor beta chains share one sample of origin, sequenced in a study of CD4+ T cells in melanoma. Repertoires were generated with immunoSEQ multiplex PCR, while TCRdb's copy carries only in-frame clones and drops some. Here the sample spans over 130,000 clones, nearly 95% being singletons. All receptors come from a human donor with melanoma.

This clone was detected once. In DNA, the CDR3 is TGTGCCAGCAGCTTTTCGGACAGGGTAAAAGAGACCCAGTACTTC. It yields the protein CASSFSDRVKETQYF. This chain uses TRBV5-6 with TRBJ2-5; 8 nucleotides line up with TRBD1. Per the germline V gene, CDR1 is SGHDT and CDR2 is YYEEEE. CDR3 length: 15 amino acids. Trimming took 2 bases from V and 3 from J; bases not matched to a gene: 6.

The chain joins TRBV13 to TRBJ2-5; 9 bases are shared with TRBD2. CDR1 and CDR2 (germline): PRHDT, FYEKMQ (reference sequence). J was trimmed by 4 bases and V by 5 bases; bases with no gene match: 8. This CDR3 has 15 residues. The CDR3 region has the DNA TGTGCCAGCAGCCCCTGGTCTAGCGGGACAGAGACCCAGTACTTC. This translates into CASSPWSSGTETQYF.

The chain uses TRBV18 and TRBJ1-1; possible D gene TRBD1, 5 bases. The CDR3 sequence is 13 residues long. Between the trimmed V and J ends, which lost 1 base and 4 bases, there was a span of 7 bases. Germline values: CDR1 KGHSH, CDR2 LQKENI. The CDR3 loop reads CASSPQGTTEAFF. CDR3 sequence (DNA): TGTGCCAGCTCACCACAGGGGACCACTGAAGCTTTCTTT.

This clone is a singleton in its sample. This chain links TRBV5-1 with TRBJ2-5; the match to TRBD1 covers 10 bases. Germline-derived CDR1 and CDR2 are SGHRS and YFSETQ. This CDR3 comprises 15 residues. With 0 bases clipped from V and 5 bases from J, the junction kept 4 bases outside the gene matches. CDR3 bases: TGCGCCAGCAGCTTGGGACAGGGGGCCTTTGAGACCCAGTACTTC. Translation: CASSLGQGAFETQYF.

This chain links TRBV6-5 with TRBJ1-1; no definite D call. Germline assignment: CDR1 MNHEY and CDR2 SVGAGI. V lost 3 bases, J lost 6 bases, and 11 bases lay in between. The CDR3 spans 13 residues. This CDR3 reads CASSYSNRAEAFF. CDR3 in DNA: TGTGCCAGCAGTTATTCAAACAGAGCTGAAGCTTTCTTT.

V usage is TRBV18 and J usage is TRBJ2-7, with TRBD1 matching over 12 bases. The CDR3 sequence is 14 residues long. V trimming: 2 bases; J trimming: 5 bases; junction bases outside the gene matches: 1. Germline assignment: CDR1 KGHSH and CDR2 LQKENI. DNA for the CDR3: TGTGCCAGCTCACCAGGGACAGGGGGCCACGAGCAGTACTTC. Its translation: CASSPGTGGHEQYF.

The CDR3 loop is CASSEAYGTGLIEQYF. The DNA of the CDR3 is TGTGCCAGCAGTGAAGCGTACGGGACAGGGTTAATCGAGCAGTACTTC. The chain joins TRBV6-1 to TRBJ2-7; 9 bases fit TRBD1. The trim removed 0 bases at V and 6 bases at J, leaving 9 bases unmatched. The CDR3 is 16 residues long. The germline CDR1 and CDR2 sequences are MNHNS and SASEGT.

The chain carries TRBV19 and TRBJ2-5, with TRBD1 identical over 8 bases. CDR1 is LNHDA, CDR2 SQIVND, per germline (reference sequence). V lost 7 bases, J lost 4 bases, and 5 bases stayed unmatched. The CDR3 runs to 13 residues. The CDR3 protein is CASIGDRSETQYF. The CDR3 region has the DNA TGTGCCAGTATCGGGGACAGGTCAGAGACCCAGTACTTC.

The sample holds a few counts of this clone. The rearrangement links TRBV19 to TRBJ1-1; 7 positions agree with TRBD1. The germline V gene has CDR1 LNHDA and CDR2 SQIVND (reference sequence). CDR3 length: 15 residues. Trimming at V came to 6 bases and at J to 3 bases, leaving 10 bases not matched to a gene. This CDR3 is CASSPTGTLDTEAFF. CDR3 nucleotides: TGTGCCAGTAGCCCGACAGGGACCCTCGACACTGAAGCTTTCTTT.

The chain couples TRBV5-6 to TRBJ2-7; D is uncertain. V lost 0 bases to trimming and J lost 5 bases, with 6 bases between them. This CDR3 is 12 amino acids long. Germline-derived CDR1 and CDR2 are SGHDT and YYEEEE. The CDR3 DNA is TGTGCCAGCAGCTTGGCACTAAACGAGCAGTACTTC. Residues: CASSLALNEQYF. The full variable domain, rest sourced from reference TRBV5-6 and TRBJ2-7, is DAGVTQSPTHLIKTRGQQVTLRCSPKSGHDTVSWYQQALGQGPQFIFQYYEEEERQRGNFPDRFSGHQFPNYSSELNVNALLLGDSALYLCASSLALNEQYFGPGTRLTVT.

This sequence joins TRBV6-1 and TRBJ1-1; D is possibly TRBD1 (6 bases). Germline CDR1 reads MNHNS; CDR2 reads SASEGT. Trimming removed 6 bases at V and 4 bases at J, with 12 bases between. This CDR3 has 13 residues. CDR3 amino acids: CASREDSFTEAFF. Here the CDR3 DNA reads TGTGCCAGCAGGGAGGACAGTTTCACTGAAGCTTTCTTT.

A single count supports this clone. The J gene is TRBJ2-5, the V gene TRBV2, with 8 bases fitting TRBD2. J gave up 5 bases and V 5 bases, and 10 bases lay outside the gene matches. This CDR3 comprises 15 residues. Per the germline V gene, CDR1 is SNHLY and CDR2 is FYNNEI. The CDR3: CASSPGGLDTETQYF. CDR3 nucleotide sequence: TGTGCCAGCAGTCCTGGGGGACTAGATACGGAGACCCAGTACTTC.

The chain combines TRBV7-8 with TRBJ1-2; D unresolved. This CDR3 has 14 amino acids. Germline CDR1 is SGHVS and CDR2 is FQNEAQ. Trimming shortened V by 2 bases and J by 4 bases, and 11 bases separated the two germline ends. CDR3 sequence reads: CASSLTTTPYGYTF. DNA of the CDR3: TGTGCCAGCAGCTTAACCACAACACCCTATGGCTACACCTTC. The variable domain in full, with the rest retrieved from reference TRBV7-8 and TRBJ1-2, is GAGVSQSPRYKVAKRGQDVALRCDPISGHVSLFWYQQALGQGPEFLTYFQNEAQLDKSGLPSDRFFAERPEGSVSTLKIQRTQQEDSAVYLCASSLTTTPYGYTFGSGTRLTVV.

This sequence joins TRBV13 and TRBJ2-7; D may be TRBD2 (6 bases). This CDR3 has 13 amino acids. In germline, CDR1 is PRHDT, CDR2 FYEKMQ (reference sequence). V was shortened by 1 base and J by 6 bases, with 10 bases between the two germline ends. The CDR3 nucleotides read TGTGCCAGCAGCTTAGTTGGGACTGGCGAGCAGTACTTC. It translates to CASSLVGTGEQYF.

This clone was picked up one time. The chain recombines TRBV10-2 with TRBJ2-7, with D unresolved. V was shortened by 4 bases and J by 4 bases, with 11 bases between the two germline ends. In germline, CDR1 is WSHSY, CDR2 SAAADI. The CDR3 loop spans 13 amino acids. The DNA for the CDR3 is TGCGCCAGCAGTGTTGTCCCGCAATACGAGCAGTACTTC. Translation: CASSVVPQYEQYF.

The chain has TRBV19 and TRBJ1-6; D call uncertain. Germline V gene data show CDR1 as LNHDA and CDR2 as SQIVND (reference sequence). Trimming pared 5 bases from V and 9 bases from J, leaving 8 bases between. The CDR3 consists of 12 residues. CDR3 region: CASSLGGSPLHF. The CDR3 DNA follows: TGTGCCAGTAGTCTAGGAGGTTCACCCCTCCACTTT.

J is TRBJ1-2 and V is TRBV5-1, with a possible D match to TRBD1 (5 bases). The germline V gene has CDR1 SGHRS and CDR2 YFSETQ. The CDR3 is made up of 12 amino acids. V dropped 5 bases and J dropped 3 bases, with 8 bases sitting between them. The CDR3 sequence is CASSARDYGYTF. CDR3 coding DNA: TGCGCCAGCAGTGCCAGGGACTATGGCTACACCTTC. Combining the CDR3 with reference TRBV5-1 and TRBJ1-2 gives the whole variable domain KAGVTQTPRYLIKTRGQQVTLSCSPISGHRSVSWYQQTPGQGLQFLFEYFSETQRNKGNFPGRFSGRQFSNSRSEMNVSTLELGDSALYLCASSARDYGYTFGSGTRLTVV.

Points on this clone: The same CDR3 arises from other DNA sequences in this sample as well. The chain employs TRBV2 and TRBJ2-5, with D uncertain. Germline CDR1 reads SNHLY; CDR2 reads FYNNEI. Trimming shortened V by 3 bases and J by 2 bases, and 4 bases separated the two germline ends. This CDR3 is built from 12 residues. The CDR3 bases are TGTGCCAGCAGTGACGATCAAGAGACCCAGTACTTC. Amino acids: CASSDDQETQYF.

This chain joins TRBV19 and TRBJ2-1, with a possible D match to TRBD2 (6 bases). The germline V gene encodes CDR1 LNHDA and CDR2 SQIVND (reference sequence). The CDR3 extends over 15 amino acids. The V end lost 6 bases, the J end lost 0 bases, and 12 bases lay between the germline ends. CDR3 protein: CASRTGTSSYNEQFF. Written as DNA, the CDR3 is TGTGCCAGTAGGACCGGGACTTCCTCCTACAATGAGCAGTTCTTC.

V and J are TRBV7-3 and TRBJ2-2; maybe TRBD2 (5 bases). This CDR3 comprises 14 residues. The V end was cut by 5 bases, the J end by 3 bases, with 10 bases between. CDR1 is SGHTA, CDR2 FQGTGA, per germline. This chain's CDR3 is CASSPRGDTGELFF. The DNA for the CDR3 is TGTGCCAGCAGCCCCCGGGGAGACACCGGGGAGCTGTTTTTT. Using reference TRBV7-3 and TRBJ2-2 for the parts outside the CDR3, the full variable domain is GAGVSQTPSNKVTEKGKYVELRCDPISGHTALYWYRQSLGQGPEFLIYFQGTGAADDSGLPNDRFFAVRPEGSVSTLKIQRTERGDSAVYLCASSPRGDTGELFFGEGSRLTVL.

The chain joins TRBV15 to TRBJ1-5; D remains unclear. This CDR3 spans 13 amino acids. Germline lookup yields CDR1 LNHNV and CDR2 YYDKDF (reference sequence). V was trimmed by 5 bases and J by 0 bases, leaving 5 bases between them. The CDR3 here is CATSLSSNQPQHF. As DNA, the CDR3 is TGTGCCACCAGCCTCAGTAGCAATCAGCCCCAGCATTTT.

Turning to this clone: Other DNA sequences in the same sample also yield this CDR3. The chain joins TRBV7-9 to TRBJ1-1, with TRBD1 identical over 10 bases. The ends lost 2 bases at V and 0 bases at J; junction bases unmatched: 12. There are 19 residues in the CDR3. Germline CDR1 is SEHNR and CDR2 is FQNEAQ (reference sequence). CDR3 loop: CASSLRPGQGMIMNTEAFF. CDR3 DNA: TGTGCCAGCAGCTTAAGACCGGGACAGGGGATGATAATGAACACTGAAGCTTTCTTT.

This chain connects TRBV11-2 to TRBJ2-2; the D gene is possibly TRBD2 (5 bases). This CDR3 is built from 12 residues. The germline CDR1 and CDR2 sequences are SGHAT and FQNNGV. The V end lost 6 bases, the J end lost 7 bases, and 9 bases lay between the germline ends. Here the CDR3 DNA reads TGTGCCAGCAGATTTAGCGTCGGGGAGCTGTTTTTT. This sequence encodes CASRFSVGELFF.